This section outlines one TCR beta chain sequence together with its context. The sample belongs to a study of cytomegalovirus exposure and HLA in healthy donors. Germline CDR1 and CDR2: SGDLS and YYNGEE. The CDR3 loop spans 14 amino acids. The ends were cut back, 0 bases at V and 4 bases at J, with 10 bases in the middle. PCR employed 60 Vbeta and 13 Jbeta primers. Sequencing was performed with immunoSEQ multiplex PCR; in TCRdb, only in-frame clones are kept and a portion is missing. Here the sample spans about 170,000 clones, 75% to 90% being singletons. The specimen sequenced was PBMCs. The sequence was obtained from a male donor in good health and CMV-seronegative. The V and J genes are TRBV9 and TRBJ1-2; D possibly corresponds to TRBD1 (6 bases). Here the CDR3 reads CASSVDRAAYGYTF. CDR3 nucleotides: TGTGCCAGCAGCGTAGACAGGGCGGCCTATGGCTACACCTTC.